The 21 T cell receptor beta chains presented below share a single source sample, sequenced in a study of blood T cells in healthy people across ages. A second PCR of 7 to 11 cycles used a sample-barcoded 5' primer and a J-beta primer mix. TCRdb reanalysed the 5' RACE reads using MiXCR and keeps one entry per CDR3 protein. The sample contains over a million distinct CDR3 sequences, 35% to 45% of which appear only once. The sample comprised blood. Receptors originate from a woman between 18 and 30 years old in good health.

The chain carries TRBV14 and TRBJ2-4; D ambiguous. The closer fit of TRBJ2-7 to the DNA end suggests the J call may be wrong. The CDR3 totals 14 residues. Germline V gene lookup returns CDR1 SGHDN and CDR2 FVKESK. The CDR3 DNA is TGTGCCAGCAGCCAAGGGCAGCGCCTGTACGAGCAGTACTTC. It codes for CASSQGQRLYEQYF.

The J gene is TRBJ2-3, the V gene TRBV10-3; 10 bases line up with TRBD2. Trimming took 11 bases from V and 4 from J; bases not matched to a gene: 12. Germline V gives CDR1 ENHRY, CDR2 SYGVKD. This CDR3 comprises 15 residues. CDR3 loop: CASGGKREGPDTQYF. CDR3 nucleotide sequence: TGTGCCTCCGGTGGGAAGCGGGAGGGCCCAGATACGCAGTATTTT.

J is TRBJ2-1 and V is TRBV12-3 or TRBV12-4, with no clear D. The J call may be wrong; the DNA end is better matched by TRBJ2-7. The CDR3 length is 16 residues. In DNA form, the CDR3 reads TGTGCCAGCACCCTTCCCAGTCCGAGCTCCTACAATGAGCAGTACTTC. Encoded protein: CASTLPSPSSYNEQYF.

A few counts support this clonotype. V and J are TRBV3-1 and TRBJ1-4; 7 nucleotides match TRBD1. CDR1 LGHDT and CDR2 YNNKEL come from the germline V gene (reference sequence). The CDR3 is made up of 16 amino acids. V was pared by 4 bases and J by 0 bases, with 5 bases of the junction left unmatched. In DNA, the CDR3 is TGTGCCAGCAGCCCAGGGGGGACCTCAACTAATGAAAAACTGTTTTTT. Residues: CASSPGGTSTNEKLFF.

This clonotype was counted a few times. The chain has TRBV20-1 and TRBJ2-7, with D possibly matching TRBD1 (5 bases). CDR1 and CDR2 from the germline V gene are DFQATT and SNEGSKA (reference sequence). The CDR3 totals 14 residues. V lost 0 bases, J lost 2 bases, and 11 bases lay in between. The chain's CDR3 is CSARDLSRAYEQYF. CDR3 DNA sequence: TGCAGTGCTAGAGATCTGAGCAGGGCCTACGAGCAGTACTTC.

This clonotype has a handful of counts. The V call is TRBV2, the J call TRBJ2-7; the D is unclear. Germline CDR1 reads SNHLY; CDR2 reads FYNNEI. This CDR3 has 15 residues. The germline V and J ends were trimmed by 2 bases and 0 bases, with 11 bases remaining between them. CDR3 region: CASSERAELSYEQYF. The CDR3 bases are TGTGCCAGCAGTGAAAGGGCAGAGCTCTCCTACGAGCAGTACTTC.

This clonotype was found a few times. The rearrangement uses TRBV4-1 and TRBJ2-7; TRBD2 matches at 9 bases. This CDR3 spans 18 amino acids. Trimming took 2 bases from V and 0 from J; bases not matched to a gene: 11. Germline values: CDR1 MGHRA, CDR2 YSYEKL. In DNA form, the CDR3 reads TGCGCCAGCAGCCAACAAGGGGGGGGACTAGCTTACTCCTACGAGCAGTACTTC. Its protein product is CASSQQGGGLAYSYEQYF.

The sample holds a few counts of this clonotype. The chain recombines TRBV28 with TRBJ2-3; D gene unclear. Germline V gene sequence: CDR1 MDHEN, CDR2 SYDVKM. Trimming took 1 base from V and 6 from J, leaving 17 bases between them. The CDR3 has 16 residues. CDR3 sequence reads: CASSLSAASLVDTQYF. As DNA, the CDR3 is TGTGCCAGCAGTTTATCAGCAGCCTCGTTGGTGGATACGCAGTATTTT.

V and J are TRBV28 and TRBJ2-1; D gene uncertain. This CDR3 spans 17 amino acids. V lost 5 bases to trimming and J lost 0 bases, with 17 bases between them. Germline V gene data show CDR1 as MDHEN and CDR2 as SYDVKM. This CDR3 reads CASSPALGSSSYNEQFF. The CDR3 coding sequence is TGTGCCAGCAGTCCAGCTCTTGGCAGTAGCTCCTACAATGAGCAGTTCTTC.

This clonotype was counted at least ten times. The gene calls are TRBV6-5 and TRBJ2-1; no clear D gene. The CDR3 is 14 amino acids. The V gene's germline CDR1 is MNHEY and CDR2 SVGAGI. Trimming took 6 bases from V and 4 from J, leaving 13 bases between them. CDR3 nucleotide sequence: TGTGCCAGCAGCCATGATCTAGGGTACAATGAGCAGTTCTTC. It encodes CASSHDLGYNEQFF.

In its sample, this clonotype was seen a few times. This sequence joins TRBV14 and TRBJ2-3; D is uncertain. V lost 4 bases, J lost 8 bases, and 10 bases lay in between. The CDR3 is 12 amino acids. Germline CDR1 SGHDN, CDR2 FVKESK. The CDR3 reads CASSPAPGTQYF. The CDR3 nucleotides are TGTGCCAGCAGCCCGGCACCGGGTACGCAGTATTTT.

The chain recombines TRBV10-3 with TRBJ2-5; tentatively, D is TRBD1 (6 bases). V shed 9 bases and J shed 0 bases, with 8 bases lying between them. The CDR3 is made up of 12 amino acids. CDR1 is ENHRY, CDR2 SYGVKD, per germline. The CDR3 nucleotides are TGTGCCATAGGGGGAGACCAAGAGACCCAGTACTTC. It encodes CAIGGDQETQYF.

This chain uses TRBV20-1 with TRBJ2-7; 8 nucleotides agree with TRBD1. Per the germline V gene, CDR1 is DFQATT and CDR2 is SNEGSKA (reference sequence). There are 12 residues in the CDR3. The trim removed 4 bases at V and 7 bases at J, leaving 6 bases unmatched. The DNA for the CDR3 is TGCAGTGCTAAAACAGGGGGTAATGAGCAGTACTTC. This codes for CSAKTGGNEQYF.

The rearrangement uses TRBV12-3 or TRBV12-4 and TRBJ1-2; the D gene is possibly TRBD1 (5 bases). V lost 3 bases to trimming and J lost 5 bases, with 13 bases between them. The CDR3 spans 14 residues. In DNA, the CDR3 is TGTGCCAGCAGTTTGGGGCAGGCGACATATGGCTACACCTTC. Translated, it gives CASSLGQATYGYTF.

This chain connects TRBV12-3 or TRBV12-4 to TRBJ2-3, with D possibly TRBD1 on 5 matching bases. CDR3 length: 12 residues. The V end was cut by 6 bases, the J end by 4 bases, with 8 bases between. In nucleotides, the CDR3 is TGTGCCAGCAGCAGGGCATCAGATACGCAGTATTTT. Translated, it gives CASSRASDTQYF.

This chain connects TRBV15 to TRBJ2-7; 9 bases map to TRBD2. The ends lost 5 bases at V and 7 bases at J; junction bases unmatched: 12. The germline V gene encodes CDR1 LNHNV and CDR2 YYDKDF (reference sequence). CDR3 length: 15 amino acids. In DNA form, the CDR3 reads TGTGCCACCAGCGACATAGCGGGAGCGGACAATGAGCAGTACTTC. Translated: CATSDIAGADNEQYF.

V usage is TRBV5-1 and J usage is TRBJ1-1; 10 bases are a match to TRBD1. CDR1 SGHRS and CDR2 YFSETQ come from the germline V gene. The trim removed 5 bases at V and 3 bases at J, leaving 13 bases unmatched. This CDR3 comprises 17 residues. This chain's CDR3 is CASSPLTGTGEYTEAFF. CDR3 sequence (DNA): TGCGCCAGCAGTCCGCTAACCGGGACAGGGGAATACACTGAAGCTTTCTTT.

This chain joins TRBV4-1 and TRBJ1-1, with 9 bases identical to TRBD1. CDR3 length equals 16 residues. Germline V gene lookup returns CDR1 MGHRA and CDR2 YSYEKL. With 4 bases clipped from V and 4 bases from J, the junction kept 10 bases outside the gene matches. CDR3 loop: CASSPSPGQGSTEAFF. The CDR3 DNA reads TGCGCCAGCAGCCCTAGCCCGGGACAGGGTAGCACTGAAGCTTTCTTT.

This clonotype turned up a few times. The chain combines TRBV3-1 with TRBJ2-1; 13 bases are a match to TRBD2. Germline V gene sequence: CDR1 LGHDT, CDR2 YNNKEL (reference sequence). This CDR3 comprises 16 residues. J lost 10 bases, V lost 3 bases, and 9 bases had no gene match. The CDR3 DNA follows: TGTGCCAGCAGCCAGTTGACTAGCGGGAGGAATAGCGAGCAGTTCTTC. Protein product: CASSQLTSGRNSEQFF.

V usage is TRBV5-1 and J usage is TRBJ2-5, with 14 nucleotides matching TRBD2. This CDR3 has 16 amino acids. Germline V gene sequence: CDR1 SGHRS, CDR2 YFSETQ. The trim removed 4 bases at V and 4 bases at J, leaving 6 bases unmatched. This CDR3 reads CASSRGTSGSVETQYF. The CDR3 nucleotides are TGCGCCAGCAGCCGGGGGACTAGCGGGAGTGTAGAGACCCAGTACTTC.

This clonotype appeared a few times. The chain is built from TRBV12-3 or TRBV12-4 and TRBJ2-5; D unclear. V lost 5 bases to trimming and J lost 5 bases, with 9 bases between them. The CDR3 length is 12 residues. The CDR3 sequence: CASSDTVETQYF. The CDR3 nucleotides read TGTGCCAGCAGTGACACGGTGGAGACCCAGTACTTC.